This T cell receptor beta chain was sequenced in a study of T cell repertoires in cytomegalovirus infection. Study at large: Both CMV infection and a matching HLA type were indicated by public TCR beta signatures. Study-level findings and limits: CMV-specific TCR beta clonotypes restricted by HLA-C were the ones dominating the ex vivo response.

Germline CDR1 and CDR2: SGHAT and FQNNGV. V was trimmed by 5 bases and J by 7 bases, leaving 20 bases between them. This CDR3 is built from 15 residues. One entry per CDR3 protein results from TCRdb running MiXCR on the reads. The sample carries 650,000 to 900,000 distinct CDR3 sequences, roughly 29% recorded once. This clonotype occurred a few times. Its target is not known. The V and J genes are TRBV11-2 and TRBJ1-2; D is possibly TRBD1 (6 bases). This receptor was obtained from a human donor in good health (CMV status not recorded). Some clones in this sample may be carry-over from other donors' samples. Source: cultured CD8+ T cells from PBMCs, taken from culture after CMV antigen stimulation. The CDR3 is CASSLTGQSVLGYTF. In DNA, the CDR3 is TGTGCCAGCAGCCTAACCGGACAGTCGGTTCTTGGCTACACCTTC.